One sample yielded the 30 T cell receptor beta chains listed below, sequenced in a study of cytomegalovirus exposure and HLA in healthy donors. Both 60 Vbeta primers and 13 Jbeta primers went into the PCR. Produced via immunoSEQ multiplex PCR; TCRdb's table is partial and in-frame only. The table includes 130,000 or so clones, roughly 70% detected once. Sequencing was performed on PBMCs. The origin of the receptors is a woman in her thirties or forties in good health and CMV-seropositive.

In this sample, this clone turned up once. CDR3 nucleotide sequence: TGTGCCAGCAGACCGGACAGGAGGGATGGCTACACCTTC. This translates into CASRPDRRDGYTF. The J gene is TRBJ1-2, the V gene TRBV5-4; 7 nucleotides align to TRBD1. Germline values: CDR1 SGHNT, CDR2 YYREEE (reference sequence). The CDR3 is 13 amino acids. The J segment lost 6 bases and the V segment lost 5 bases, leaving 7 bases of the junction unmatched.

The chain links TRBV30 to TRBJ1-2; 10 bases agree with TRBD1. The germline gives CDR1 GTSNPN, CDR2 SVGIG (reference sequence). The CDR3 sequence is 13 residues long. CDR3 in amino acids: CAAQDRGAYGYTF. The CDR3, as DNA: TGTGCGGCACAGGACAGGGGGGCCTATGGCTACACCTTC. Full variable domain (remainder filled in from reference TRBV30 and TRBJ1-2): SQTIHQWPATLVQPVGSPLSLECTVEGTSNPNLYWYRQAAGRGLQLLFYSVGIGQISSEVPQNLSASRPQDRQFILSSKKLLLSDSGFYLCAAQDRGAYGYTFGSGTRLTVV.

The chain uses TRBV27 and TRBJ1-5, with 7 bases fitting TRBD1. CDR1 MNHEY and CDR2 SMNVEV come from the germline V gene (reference sequence). Trimming at V came to 5 bases and at J to 6 bases, leaving 7 bases not matched to a gene. The CDR3 is 14 amino acids. The CDR3: CASSTTGEGQPQHF. For the CDR3, the DNA is TGTGCCAGCAGTACCACAGGGGAAGGTCAGCCCCAGCATTTT.

This clone has a handful of counts. The chain uses TRBV5-6 and TRBJ1-3, with D possibly being TRBD1 (5 bases). Trimming shortened V by 4 bases and J by 0 bases, and 17 bases separated the two germline ends. The CDR3 consists of 17 residues. Germline CDR1 and CDR2: SGHDT and YYEEEE. Written as DNA, the CDR3 is TGTGCCAGCAGCCCTACTCCTGACAGACTCTCTGGAAACACCATATATTTT. This gives the protein CASSPTPDRLSGNTIYF.

The chain has TRBV7-8 and TRBJ2-3; D remains unclear. The CDR3 contains 14 residues. Germline CDR1 reads SGHVS; CDR2 reads FQNEAQ. V lost 3 bases and J 4 bases, leaving 11 bases between the germline ends. The CDR3 nucleotides are TGTGCCAGCAGCTTTTTTGGCGGCCCAGATACGCAGTATTTT. This sequence encodes CASSFFGGPDTQYF.

This clone was seen just once. The chain is built from TRBV30 and TRBJ2-1, with 8 bases that match TRBD1. The germline V gene has CDR1 GTSNPN and CDR2 SVGIG (reference sequence). The CDR3 has 14 amino acids. V dropped 4 bases and J dropped 8; count of bases not matched to a gene: 10. The CDR3: CAWKRNRGWDEQFF. CDR3 in DNA: TGTGCCTGGAAACGGAACAGGGGGTGGGATGAGCAGTTCTTC.

The V gene is TRBV27, the J gene TRBJ2-2, with TRBD1 as a possible D gene (6 bases). V dropped 1 base and J dropped 5 bases, with 14 bases sitting between them. This CDR3 has 16 residues. Germline lookup yields CDR1 MNHEY and CDR2 SMNVEV (reference sequence). The CDR3 spells CASSLLAGEITGELFF. The DNA for the CDR3 is TGTGCCAGCAGTTTATTGGCAGGGGAGATTACCGGGGAGCTGTTTTTT.

This CDR3 is CASSQLGPGQGYSYEQYF. CDR3 nucleotides: TGTGCCAGCAGTCAATTAGGGCCGGGACAGGGTTACTCCTACGAGCAGTACTTC. The J gene is TRBJ2-7, the V gene TRBV27; 9 bases are shared with TRBD1. The V and J ends lost 5 bases and 0 bases, in that order; junction bases with no gene match: 14. The CDR3 is 18 amino acids. Germline assignment: CDR1 MNHEY and CDR2 SMNVEV (reference sequence).

The J gene is TRBJ1-1, the V gene TRBV28; D uncertain. Per the germline V gene, CDR1 is MDHEN and CDR2 is SYDVKM. The V end lost 8 bases, the J end lost 1 base, and 5 bases lay between the germline ends. The CDR3 has 11 residues. CDR3 sequence: CASAANTEAFF. The CDR3 nucleotides are TGTGCCAGCGCGGCGAACACTGAAGCTTTCTTT.

In regard to this clone: Additional DNA sequences in this sample encode the identical CDR3. The rearrangement uses TRBV27 and TRBJ2-7, with a possible D match to TRBD2 (6 bases). The CDR3 is 13 residues long. The V end was cut by 3 bases, the J end by 6 bases, with 12 bases between. The V gene's germline CDR1 is MNHEY and CDR2 SMNVEV (reference sequence). For the CDR3, the DNA is TGTGCCAGCAGTTTTACACTAGCTGGCGAGCAGTACTTC. This encodes CASSFTLAGEQYF.

The gene calls are TRBV7-3 and TRBJ2-7, with a tentative D call TRBD1 (5 bases). Germline CDR1 SGHTA, CDR2 FQGTGA. There are 14 residues in the CDR3. Deletions cut 5 bases from V and 2 bases from J, with 13 bases between. CDR3 DNA: TGTGCCAGCAGCCCTGGACAAGCCCCCTACGAGCAGTACTTC. Its protein product is CASSPGQAPYEQYF.

V usage is TRBV25-1 and J usage is TRBJ2-7; D is possibly TRBD1 (5 bases). The CDR3 is 11 residues long. CDR1 and CDR2 (germline): MGHDK, SYGVNS. Trimming left V 11 bases short and J 3 bases short, with 11 bases between. CDR3 amino acids: CASTENYEQYF. CDR3 bases: TGTGCCTCGACAGAGAACTACGAGCAGTACTTC.

The V gene is TRBV11-2, the J gene TRBJ1-1; 7 bases match TRBD1. Germline CDR1 and CDR2: SGHAT and FQNNGV. V lost 6 bases, J lost 4 bases, and 5 bases stayed unmatched. The CDR3 consists of 13 residues. The CDR3 spells CASSAGTATEAFF. In nucleotides, the CDR3 is TGTGCCAGCAGTGCCGGGACAGCCACTGAAGCTTTCTTT.

The J gene is TRBJ2-3, the V gene TRBV4-3; possible D gene TRBD2, 6 bases. This CDR3 has 16 residues. From germline, CDR1 is LGHNA and CDR2 YSLEER. Trimming took 5 bases from V and 4 from J, leaving 19 bases between them. The CDR3 DNA sequence: TGCGCCAGCAGCGGGGACTCACGGGAGAGGGCAGATACGCAGTATTTT. It yields the protein CASSGDSRERADTQYF.

This clone was seen a single time. The CDR3 DNA reads TGTGCCAGCGCGGGTACCTCCTACAATGAGCAGTTCTTC. Its translation: CASAGTSYNEQFF. This chain connects TRBV7-2 to TRBJ2-1; maybe TRBD2 (5 bases). Trimming left V 8 bases short and J 0 bases short, with 8 bases between. Per germline, CDR1 SGHTA and CDR2 FQGNSA. The CDR3 has 13 residues.

The chain carries TRBV6-5 and TRBJ1-1, with 9 bases matching TRBD1. CDR1 is MNHEY and CDR2 is SVGAGI in the germline V gene. CDR3 length: 13 residues. V was clipped by 5 bases and J by 8 bases; unmatched bases: 6. The CDR3 here is CASSGRTGEEAFF. The CDR3 bases are TGTGCCAGCAGTGGTAGGACAGGGGAAGAAGCTTTCTTT.

This clone was counted between two and nine times. The chain couples TRBV19 to TRBJ2-7, with a weak D call TRBD1 (5 bases). This CDR3 spans 16 amino acids. V was cut by 3 bases and J by 2 bases, with 17 bases left in between. The germline V gene encodes CDR1 LNHDA and CDR2 SQIVND (reference sequence). The CDR3 bases are TGTGCCAGTAGTATTACTACAGGCCATGTTCCCTACGAGCAGTACTTC. Translation: CASSITTGHVPYEQYF.

This chain connects TRBV7-8 to TRBJ2-5, with D possibly TRBD2 on 6 matching bases. CDR1 and CDR2 (germline): SGHVS, FQNEAQ. There are 16 residues in the CDR3. V was shortened by 3 bases and J by 5 bases, with 19 bases between the two germline ends. CDR3 bases: TGTGCCAGCAGCTTTCGGAGGGATGCCTCGCGTGAGACCCAGTACTTC. It is translated as CASSFRRDASRETQYF. Full variable domain (rest looked up from reference TRBV7-8 and TRBJ2-5): GAGVSQSPRYKVAKRGQDVALRCDPISGHVSLFWYQQALGQGPEFLTYFQNEAQLDKSGLPSDRFFAERPEGSVSTLKIQRTQQEDSAVYLCASSFRRDASRETQYFGPGTRLLVL.

This clone has just one count. J is TRBJ2-7 and V is TRBV7-9; 7 bases fit TRBD2. J lost 6 bases, V lost 5 bases, and 19 bases had no gene match. Germline assignment: CDR1 SEHNR and CDR2 FQNEAQ (reference sequence). The CDR3 spans 17 residues. CDR3 nucleotides: TGTGCCAGCAGCCAACCGACGGGGGGTGGGCCGGGGGGCGAGCAGTACTTC. This translates into CASSQPTGGGPGGEQYF.

This chain connects TRBV5-6 to TRBJ2-3, with a weak D call TRBD2 (6 bases). This CDR3 is 15 amino acids long. Between the trimmed V and J ends, which lost 4 bases and 5 bases, there was a span of 17 bases. The V gene's germline CDR1 is SGHDT and CDR2 YYEEEE. The CDR3 loop reads CASSLGRTTLDTQYF. The CDR3 DNA reads as TGTGCCAGCAGCCTGGGACGGACTACATTAGATACGCAGTATTTT.

The rearrangement links TRBV11-1 to TRBJ1-1; D uncertain. Germline values: CDR1 SGHAT, CDR2 FQDESV (reference sequence). The V and J ends lost 1 base and 0 bases respectively, with 9 bases between them. The CDR3 spans 15 residues. The CDR3 protein is CASSLEPVMNTEAFF. The CDR3 bases are TGTGCCAGCAGCTTAGAGCCGGTCATGAACACTGAAGCTTTCTTT. The variable domain in full, with the rest retrieved from reference TRBV11-1 and TRBJ1-1, is EAEVAQSPRYKITEKSQAVAFWCDPISGHATLYWYRQILGQGPELLVQFQDESVVDDSQLPKDRFSAERLKGVDSTLKIQPAELGDSAMYLCASSLEPVMNTEAFFGQGTRLTVV.

Worth noting for this clone: Other DNA sequences of this sample code for an identical CDR3. The V call is TRBV4-1, the J call TRBJ2-7; TRBD1 aligns across 10 bases. V was clipped by 4 bases and J by 2 bases; unmatched bases: 2. This CDR3 is 14 amino acids long. CDR1 is MGHRA, CDR2 YSYEKL, per germline. CDR3 DNA sequence: TGCGCCAGCAGCCCCGGGACAGGGGCCTACGAGCAGTACTTC. This sequence encodes CASSPGTGAYEQYF.

The V and J genes are TRBV27 and TRBJ1-4; 8 nucleotides match TRBD1. This CDR3 spans 15 amino acids. From germline, CDR1 is MNHEY and CDR2 SMNVEV (reference sequence). V dropped 5 bases and J dropped 5; count of bases not matched to a gene: 7. The CDR3 DNA reads as TGTGCCAGCAGTCCCGAACAGGGGGTAAATGAAAAACTGTTTTTT. Its translation: CASSPEQGVNEKLFF.

The V call is TRBV6-4, the J call TRBJ1-1, with TRBD1 identical over 9 bases. CDR3 length: 14 amino acids. The germline CDR1 and CDR2 sequences are MRHNA and SNTAGT. V was pared by 6 bases and J by 1 base, with 3 bases of the junction left unmatched. DNA for the CDR3: TGTGCCAGCAGGCCGGGACAGGGGAACACTGAAGCTTTCTTT. Translated, it gives CASRPGQGNTEAFF.

The J gene is TRBJ2-7, the V gene TRBV5-1, with TRBD1 as a possible D gene (6 bases). Germline-derived CDR1 and CDR2 are SGHRS and YFSETQ. The CDR3 extends over 16 amino acids. The V and J ends lost 0 bases and 3 bases respectively, with 16 bases between them. CDR3 sequence reads: CASSLAMGQGRYEQYF. CDR3 nucleotide sequence: TGCGCCAGCAGCTTGGCAATGGGGCAGGGGCGCTACGAGCAGTACTTC.

The chain recombines TRBV10-3 with TRBJ1-2; D is unresolved. CDR1 is ENHRY and CDR2 is SYGVKD in the germline V gene. CDR3 size: 14 residues. Trimming cost V 0 bases and J 2 bases, with 7 bases left between them. The CDR3 coding sequence is TGTGCCATCAGTGAGTCTTCACAGAACTATGGCTACACCTTC. Translation gives CAISESSQNYGYTF.

This clone was found a few times. This chain connects TRBV27 to TRBJ2-7; 7 positions match TRBD1. The germline gives CDR1 MNHEY, CDR2 SMNVEV (reference sequence). The CDR3 is made up of 15 amino acids. The junction had 6 bases not matched to a gene; V was cut back by 2 bases and J by 2 bases. The CDR3 nucleotides read TGTGCCAGCAGTTTAACCGGGACAGCGACCTACGAGCAGTACTTC. Encoded protein: CASSLTGTATYEQYF.

This clone was counted between two and nine times. J is TRBJ2-1 and V is TRBV29-1; possibly TRBD1 for D (6 bases). This CDR3 has 14 residues. V was trimmed by 6 bases and J by 8 bases, leaving 20 bases between them. Germline values: CDR1 SQVTM, CDR2 ANQGSEA. The CDR3 coding sequence is TGCAGCGTGGCCGGGACACTGGTCGTCCATGAGCAGTTCTTC. Translation gives CSVAGTLVVHEQFF.

The rearrangement uses TRBV27 and TRBJ2-7, with D maybe TRBD1 (6 bases). V shed 0 bases and J shed 5 bases, with 11 bases lying between them. The CDR3 is 14 residues long. From germline, CDR1 is MNHEY and CDR2 SMNVEV (reference sequence). The CDR3 DNA is TGTGCCAGCAGTTTATCGAACAGGGTCCACGAGCAGTACTTC. Its protein is CASSLSNRVHEQYF.

This clone was seen once. J is TRBJ2-1 and V is TRBV4-3; D perhaps matches TRBD2 (6 bases). The CDR3 loop spans 15 amino acids. Germline assignment: CDR1 LGHNA and CDR2 YSLEER. Trimming took 8 bases from V and 1 from J, leaving 15 bases between them. The CDR3 DNA reads TGCGCCAGCGGGGATATGGGGGGATCCTACAATGAGCAGTTCTTC. This translates into CASGDMGGSYNEQFF.